This entry features one T cell receptor (beta chain) sequence. Its antigen is still unknown. The input lacks base qualities; no much larger clone sits a single base away. TCRbeta CDR3 regions were amplified from genomic DNA using the immunoSEQ Assay, a bias-controlled multiplex PCR. Per the source publication's procedure: The number of nucleated cells in each sample was estimated from the amplification of reference gene primers within the assay. To quantify the absolute abundance of each unique TCRbeta CDR3 rearrangement, sequence reads were collapsed and filtered. Productive Simpson clonality was computed per sample as the square root of Simpson's diversity index over productive rearrangements. TCRdb mirrors the immuneACCESS table, restricted to in-frame sequences. Some clones are absent from its copies; in checked studies, under half trace to an unresolved V gene, and the reason for the others is unknown. Clonal size and the V and J genes are those of that table, whereas D and trimming came from the DNA. Within this sample are approximately 220,000 clones, with more than 80% of them counted one time only. The top ten clones comprise over 3% of the sample.

The data were taken from a study of blood T cell repertoires in COVID-19 (dated by TCRdb to 2018 to 2020). For the wider study: Samples covering the acute and convalescent phases of COVID-19 were provided by collaborators in the United States, Italy and Spain. The samples were drawn from two sources: the first 160 participants of the ongoing ImmuneRACE study, and fewer than 1,500 subjects contributed by 6 global collaborators. The dataset comprised deeply sampled blood TCRbeta repertoires from subjects exposed to, actively infected with, or recovered from COVID-19. The repertoires were released in a freely available public database intended as a resource for research on the immune response to SARS-CoV-2. The prospective study material was composed of cDNA or gDNA derived from T cells, B-cell-depleted T cells, or PBMCs. A de-identified subject ID, COVID-19 status, age in years and sex were almost always included in the sample metadata. Where available, HLA class I and class II types were obtained from metadata supplied by the sample provider rather than from assay-based typing. What the research found in general, with its limitations: Clinical and demographic metadata were provided uncurated, with the amount varying by source and participant.

From V the trimming removes 11 bases and from J it removes 3 bases, while the gene matches leave 7 bases of the junction unaccounted for. CDR1 and CDR2, looked up from the germline V gene, are ENHRY and SYGVKD. The CDR3 sequence holds 13 residues, the cysteine and phenylalanine included. The CDR3 DNA has 39 bases and is translated from base 1. Enrolling through a virtual design, the prospective study's participants ranged in age from roughly 18 to 100 years and lived across roughly 24 United States geographic areas. Cohort assignment in the prospective study relied on participant-reported clinical history from a screening survey and a study questionnaire. Each participant in the prospective study had whole blood, serum and a nasopharyngeal or oropharyngeal swab collected by mobile phlebotomists. Prospective study participants could optionally give additional blood draws and questionnaires over an approximately 2-month period. Blood samples from the prospective study were shipped frozen or at room temperature prior to DNA extraction.

Sequencing input: PBMCs or T cells enriched from blood (not recorded which). The rearrangement combines TRBV10-3 with TRBJ1-1, and TRBD1 matches 9 of the central bases. The sequence was obtained from a woman between 40 and 55 years old with acute COVID-19. At the DNA level, the sequence is TGTGCCTCAAGACAGGGGGATTACACTGAAGCTTTCTTT. It is translated as CASRQGDYTEAFF.